This T cell receptor (beta chain) stems from a study of OX40 agonist ivuxolimab in advanced cancers. Collection of blood occurred at baseline, at cycle 4 day 1, and at cycle 7 day 1. The V end was cut by 0 bases, the J end by 7 bases, with 13 bases between. Per the germline V gene, CDR1 is MGHRA and CDR2 is YSYEKL. The CDR3 spans 15 residues. The table came from immunoSEQ multiplex PCR; TCRdb's copy has only in-frame clones and leaves some out. The sample contains approximately 70,000 clones, 75% to 90% of which appear only once. The gene calls are TRBV4-1 and TRBJ1-5; D not certain. This clonotype was sampled from an adult with an advanced solid tumor such as melanoma, head and neck, liver or kidney cancer. The sample was CD4+ or CD8+ T cells sorted from blood, taken in a trial of the OX40 agonist ivuxolimab. The CDR3 region has the DNA TGCGCCAGCAGCCAAGATGAAAGGGTAACACAGCCCCAGCATTTT. It translates to CASSQDERVTQPQHF.